Sequencing of this TCR beta chain was carried out in a study of T cell responses to AZD1222 COVID-19 vaccine. CDR3 length: 17 amino acids. With 2 bases removed from V and 0 bases from J, the gap between germline ends came to 14 bases. Germline V gives CDR1 SGHDN, CDR2 FVKESK. Sequenced by immunoSEQ multiplex PCR; TCRdb stores in-frame clones only, minus some. The sample lists nearly 200,000 clones; 80% to 95% were seen once. The sequence came from an adult who received the AZD1222 COVID-19 vaccine. Sequencing was performed on peripheral blood, taken 28 days after the second AZD1222 dose. The genes are TRBV14 and TRBJ2-4, with D perhaps matching TRBD1 (6 bases). The CDR3 spells CASSQTTGSLAKNIQYF. The CDR3 DNA is TGTGCCAGCAGCCAAACTACAGGGAGCCTAGCCAAAAACATTCAGTACTTC.